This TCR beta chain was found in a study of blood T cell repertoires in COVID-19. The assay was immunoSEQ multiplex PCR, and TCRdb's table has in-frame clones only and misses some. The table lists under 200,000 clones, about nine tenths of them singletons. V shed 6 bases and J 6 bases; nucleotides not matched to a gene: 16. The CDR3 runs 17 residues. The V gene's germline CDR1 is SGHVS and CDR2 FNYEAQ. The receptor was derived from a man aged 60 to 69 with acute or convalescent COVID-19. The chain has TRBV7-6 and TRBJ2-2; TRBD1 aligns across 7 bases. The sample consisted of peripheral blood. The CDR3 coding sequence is TGTGCCAGCAGGGGAACTCGGACAGGCGTGATTCCCGGGGAGCTGTTTTTT. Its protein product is CASRGTRTGVIPGELFF.